This T cell receptor (beta chain) was obtained from a study of T-cell memory formation after mild COVID-19. Study-wide context: The TCR clusters were mostly specific to one donor.

With respect to this clonotype: Its specificity is unknown.

Study-wide results and limits: Second-wave clones peaking on day 37 lacked confirmed SARS-CoV-2 specificity. That cross-reactive memory joined was suggested by some responding clones appearing in pre-infection memory. CD4+ contracting clones were mainly CM and EM; CD8+ ones, EMRA.

TCRdb reprocessed the 5' RACE reads with MiXCR, giving one entry per CDR3 protein. The sample has more than 450,000 distinct CDR3 sequences; under 20% are singletons. V gave up 7 bases and J gave up 2 bases, with 15 bases separating them. The CDR3 is 15 residues long. The chain joins TRBV12-3 or TRBV12-4 to TRBJ2-1; TRBD1 might be the D (9 bases). The source is an adult woman who had mild COVID-19 (a few samples of this study predate the infection). Cell type and time point are not known. Sequenced input: PBMCs or a T cell subset sorted from them (not recorded which). CDR3 bases: TGTGCCAGCACCGGGGGGGACAGGGCCTACAATGAGCAGTTCTTC. This codes for CASTGGDRAYNEQFF.